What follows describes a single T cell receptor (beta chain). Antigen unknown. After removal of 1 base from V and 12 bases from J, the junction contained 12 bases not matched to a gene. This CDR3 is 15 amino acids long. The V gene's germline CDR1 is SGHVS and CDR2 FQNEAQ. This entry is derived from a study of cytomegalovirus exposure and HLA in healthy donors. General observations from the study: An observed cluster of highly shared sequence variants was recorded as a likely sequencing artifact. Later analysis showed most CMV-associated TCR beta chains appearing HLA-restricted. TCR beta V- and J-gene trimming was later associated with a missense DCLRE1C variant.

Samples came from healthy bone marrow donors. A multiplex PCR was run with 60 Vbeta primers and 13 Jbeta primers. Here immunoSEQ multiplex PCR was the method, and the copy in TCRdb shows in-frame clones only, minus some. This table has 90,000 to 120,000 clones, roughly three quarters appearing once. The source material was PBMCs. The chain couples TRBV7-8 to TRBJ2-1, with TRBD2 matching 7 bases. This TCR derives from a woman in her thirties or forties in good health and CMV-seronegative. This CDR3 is CASSLGGTTIWGQFF. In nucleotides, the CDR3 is TGTGCCAGCAGCTTAGGGGGGACTACCATATGGGGGCAGTTCTTC.